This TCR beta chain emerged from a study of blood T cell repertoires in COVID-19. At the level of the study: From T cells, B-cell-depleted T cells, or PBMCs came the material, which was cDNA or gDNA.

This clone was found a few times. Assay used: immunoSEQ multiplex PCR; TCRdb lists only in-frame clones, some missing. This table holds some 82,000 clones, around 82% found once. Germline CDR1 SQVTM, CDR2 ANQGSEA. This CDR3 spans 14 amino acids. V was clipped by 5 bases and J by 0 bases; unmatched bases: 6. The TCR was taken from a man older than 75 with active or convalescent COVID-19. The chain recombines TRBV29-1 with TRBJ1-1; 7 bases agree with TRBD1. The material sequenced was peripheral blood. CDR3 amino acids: CSVKTGTMNTEAFF. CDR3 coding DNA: TGCAGCGTTAAGACAGGGACCATGAACACTGAAGCTTTCTTT.